One sample yielded the 17 T cell receptor beta chains listed below, sequenced in a study of T cell changes during pregnancy in multiple sclerosis. Repertoires were generated with immunoSEQ multiplex PCR, while TCRdb's copy carries only in-frame clones and drops some. The sample includes tens of thousands of clones, 90% to 95% of them seen just once. Sample: peripheral blood, taken in the third trimester of pregnancy. The source of these receptors is a female donor in good health, enrolled as a control in a pregnancy study.

The chain employs TRBV5-4 and TRBJ2-1; no clear D. Germline V gives CDR1 SGHNT, CDR2 YYREEE (reference sequence). V dropped 0 bases and J dropped 2 bases, with 12 bases sitting between them. This CDR3 region has 16 residues. The CDR3 DNA reads as TGTGCCAGCAGCTTGGAGGCGACTCCTGCCTACAATGAGCAGTTCTTC. Its protein product is CASSLEATPAYNEQFF.

The rearrangement joins TRBV5-6 to TRBJ2-3; TRBD2 aligns across 9 bases. The V and J ends lost 0 bases and 5 bases, in that order; junction bases with no gene match: 10. Germline assignment: CDR1 SGHDT and CDR2 YYEEEE. The CDR3 contains 17 residues. CDR3 protein: CASSLAGGSGSVDTQYF. DNA of the CDR3: TGTGCCAGCAGCTTGGCCGGTGGTAGCGGGAGCGTAGATACGCAGTATTTT.

The rearrangement joins TRBV28 to TRBJ2-7; TRBD1 matches at 9 bases. Germline V gene lookup returns CDR1 MDHEN and CDR2 SYDVKM. This CDR3 is built from 15 residues. V lost 5 bases to trimming and J lost 3 bases; unmatched junction nucleotides: 8. DNA for the CDR3: TGTGCCAGCAGTCGACCGGGACAGGGTTACTACGAGCAGTACTTC. Encoded protein: CASSRPGQGYYEQYF.

The rearrangement links TRBV7-8 to TRBJ2-1; D might be TRBD1 (6 bases). CDR1 and CDR2 (germline): SGHVS, FQNEAQ. V lost 1 base, J lost 6 bases, and 7 bases lay in between. This CDR3 has 13 residues. The CDR3 DNA reads TGTGCCAGCAGCTTAGGACAGGTCAATGAGCAGTTCTTC. This encodes CASSLGQVNEQFF. Combining the CDR3 with reference TRBV7-8 and TRBJ2-1 gives the whole variable domain GAGVSQSPRYKVAKRGQDVALRCDPISGHVSLFWYQQALGQGPEFLTYFQNEAQLDKSGLPSDRFFAERPEGSVSTLKIQRTQQEDSAVYLCASSLGQVNEQFFGPGTRLTVL.

The V call is TRBV19, the J call TRBJ2-1; D possibly corresponds to TRBD1 (5 bases). The CDR3 covers 16 residues. The germline V and J ends were trimmed by 4 bases and 3 bases, with 16 bases remaining between them. CDR1 and CDR2 (germline): LNHDA, SQIVND (reference sequence). CDR3: CASSTTSDTIYNEQFF. DNA of the CDR3: TGTGCCAGTAGTACGACTTCGGACACAATCTACAATGAGCAGTTCTTC.

The chain uses TRBV27 and TRBJ2-7, with 10 bases identical to TRBD1. This CDR3 spans 15 amino acids. Germline CDR1 reads MNHEY; CDR2 reads SMNVEV (reference sequence). With 3 bases clipped from V and 6 bases from J, the junction kept 8 bases outside the gene matches. The CDR3, as DNA: TGTGCCAGCAGTTTTTCCGACAGGGGGCTAATCGAGCAGTACTTC. It is translated as CASSFSDRGLIEQYF.

The chain links TRBV6-6 to TRBJ2-5, with TRBD1 matching over 8 bases. V lost 6 bases and J lost 6; bases outside the gene matches: 6. Germline V gene sequence: CDR1 MNHNY, CDR2 SVGAGI (reference sequence). This CDR3 is built from 13 residues. The CDR3 sequence: CASSSGGGKTQYF. CDR3 nucleotides: TGTGCCAGCAGCTCAGGGGGCGGGAAGACCCAGTACTTC.

The chain combines TRBV7-2 with TRBJ2-1, with 7 nucleotides matching TRBD1. The germline V gene has CDR1 SGHTA and CDR2 FQGNSA. Germline trimming cut 5 bases from V and 4 bases from J; bases unmatched to any gene: 8. CDR3 length: 15 amino acids. In DNA form, the CDR3 reads TGTGCCAGCAGCAAGGGGGCGGATCTGTACAATGAGCAGTTCTTC. This translates into CASSKGADLYNEQFF. Full variable domain (remainder filled in from reference TRBV7-2 and TRBJ2-1): GAGVSQSPSNKVTEKGKDVELRCDPISGHTALYWYRQSLGQGLEFLIYFQGNSAPDKSGLPSDRFSAERTGGSVSTLTIQRTQQEDSAVYLCASSKGADLYNEQFFGPGTRLTVL.

The chain couples TRBV15 to TRBJ1-3, with no clear D. Germline V gives CDR1 LNHNV, CDR2 YYDKDF (reference sequence). V lost 4 bases, J lost 4 bases, and 8 bases lay in between. The CDR3 runs to 13 residues. As DNA, the CDR3 is TGTGCCACCAGCATGGCTTCCGGAAACACCATATATTTT. Translating gives CATSMASGNTIYF.

The chain uses TRBV14 and TRBJ2-1; 8 positions agree with TRBD2. Germline V gene lookup returns CDR1 SGHDN and CDR2 FVKESK. The CDR3 covers 16 residues. Trimming removed 3 bases from V and 10 bases from J; junction bases left unmatched: 14. In DNA, the CDR3 is TGTGCCAGCAGCCACCACTCCCCCCCGGGAGGGTTCGAGCAGTTCTTC. Encoded protein: CASSHHSPPGGFEQFF.

The rearrangement links TRBV11-2 to TRBJ2-7, with 8 bases matching TRBD2. Germline assignment: CDR1 SGHAT and CDR2 FQNNGV. The CDR3 has 14 amino acids. The junction had 7 bases not matched to a gene; V was cut back by 4 bases and J by 5 bases. The CDR3 sequence is CASSSLKRENEQYF. CDR3 sequence (DNA): TGTGCCAGCAGCTCCCTAAAGCGGGAGAACGAGCAGTACTTC.

The chain combines TRBV6-5 with TRBJ1-4; 9 bases line up with TRBD1. V dropped 4 bases and J dropped 5; count of bases not matched to a gene: 8. This CDR3 comprises 16 residues. From germline, CDR1 is MNHEY and CDR2 SVGAGI. In DNA, the CDR3 is TGTGCCAGCAGTTTGGTTATTGGGACAGGGAATGAAAAACTGTTTTTT. Its translation is CASSLVIGTGNEKLFF.

The chain recombines TRBV15 with TRBJ2-7; TRBD1 aligns across 8 bases. Germline V gives CDR1 LNHNV, CDR2 YYDKDF (reference sequence). J lost 2 bases, V lost 8 bases, and 5 bases had no gene match. The length of the CDR3 is 13 residues. The CDR3 DNA reads as TGTGCCACCGGACAGGGCCCCACCTACGAGCAGTACTTC. As protein: CATGQGPTYEQYF.

The chain employs TRBV4-1 and TRBJ2-7, with 11 bases aligning to TRBD1. From germline, CDR1 is MGHRA and CDR2 YSYEKL. This CDR3 has 15 amino acids. Trimming took 0 bases from V and 4 from J; bases not matched to a gene: 2. The CDR3 DNA sequence: TGCGCCAGCAGCCAAGAAGGGACAGGGGGGTACGAGCAGTACTTC. Translated, it gives CASSQEGTGGYEQYF.

CDR3 loop: CASSSRSTAEAFF. CDR3 nucleotide sequence: TGTGCCAGCAGCTCCCGTTCAACAGCTGAAGCTTTCTTT. This rearrangement joins TRBV7-2 to TRBJ1-1, with unresolved D. CDR3 length equals 13 residues. V was shortened by 4 bases and J by 6 bases, with 12 bases between the two germline ends. Germline CDR1 reads SGHTA; CDR2 reads FQGNSA.

The CDR3 is CASRYGQTGEQYF. The CDR3, as DNA: TGCGCCAGCAGATACGGCCAGACTGGAGAGCAGTACTTC. This chain links TRBV5-1 with TRBJ2-7; D gene uncertain. CDR3 length equals 13 residues. Trimming stripped 5 bases from V and 7 bases from J, with 16 bases between. Germline values: CDR1 SGHRS, CDR2 YFSETQ.

The V and J genes are TRBV6-1 and TRBJ2-6, with 10 bases lining up with TRBD1. V lost 0 bases, J lost 0 bases, and 2 bases stayed unmatched. CDR3 length: 18 residues. Germline CDR1 and CDR2: MNHNS and SASEGT. CDR3: CASSEAGQGGSGANVLTF. The CDR3 region has the DNA TGTGCCAGCAGTGAAGCAGGACAGGGGGGCTCTGGGGCCAACGTCCTGACTTTC.